A single sample gave rise to the 9 T cell receptor beta chains below, sequenced in a study of regulatory T cells in long-lasting Graves disease. The time point is: persistent/refractory GD, antithyroid drugs over 5 years with positive TRAb. Following extraction of RNA from PBMCs, that RNA was used to make the TCR library. Both iRepertoire HTBI primers and Arm-PCR of CDR3 regions were used to build the TCR beta libraries. From the multiplex PCR reads, TCRdb called clonotypes with MiXCR, one entry per CDR3 protein. Counted here are around 430,000 distinct CDR3 sequences, approximately 23% occurring once; the ten biggest clones make up 13%. Specimen: peripheral blood mononuclear cells (PBMCs), collected when the disease was refractory, from a patient treated with antithyroid drugs. The receptors originated from a female donor with Graves disease.

This sequence joins TRBV20-1 and TRBJ2-7; tentatively, D is TRBD1 (6 bases). The V gene's germline CDR1 is DFQATT and CDR2 SNEGSKA (reference sequence). V lost 3 bases to trimming and J lost 3 bases, with 9 bases between them. The CDR3 runs 12 residues. CDR3 DNA: TGCAGTGCTAGCCCCAGGGGCTACGAGCAGTACTTC. Protein sequence: CSASPRGYEQYF.

This sequence joins TRBV12-3 or TRBV12-4 and TRBJ2-3; 10 bases match TRBD2. This CDR3 region has 16 residues. V shed 3 bases and J 7 bases; nucleotides not matched to a gene: 10. CDR3: CASSLVSGGPGYTQYF. The CDR3 nucleotides read TGTGCCAGCAGTTTGGTTAGCGGGGGGCCGGGGTATACGCAGTATTTT.

The rearrangement joins TRBV27 to TRBJ1-1; D perhaps matches TRBD1 (5 bases). V shed 2 bases and J shed 3 bases, with 10 bases lying between them. Germline V CDR1 and CDR2: MNHEY, SMNVEV (reference sequence). This CDR3 spans 14 amino acids. The CDR3 loop is CASSLNGGDTEAFF. CDR3 in DNA: TGTGCCAGCAGTTTAAATGGGGGAGACACTGAAGCTTTCTTT.

For this clonotype: No DNA is shown, since the ends of the CDR3 on it are uncertain; the CDR3 is the one TCRdb lists. The V gene is TRBV27, the J gene TRBJ1-3. Counting both end residues, the CDR3 totals 17 amino acids. Germline V gives CDR1 MNHEY, CDR2 SMNVEV (reference sequence). This chain's CDR3 is CASSLYFGGIPGNTIYF.

Comment on this clonotype: This may arise from a read error, as a much more abundant clone is one base away. The chain links TRBV20-1 to TRBJ2-5; D is possibly TRBD2 (5 bases). CDR3 length equals 16 residues. Germline V gene data show CDR1 as DFQATT and CDR2 as SNEGSKA (reference sequence). Trimming left V 1 base short and J 7 bases short, with 22 bases between. As DNA, the CDR3 is TGCAGTGCTAGAGGGAGTAGCGAGAGTCGTTGGGGGACCCAGTACTTC. Encoded protein: CSARGSSESRWGTQYF.

This clonotype was recorded many times. V usage is TRBV28 and J usage is TRBJ1-2; no clear D. Trimming took off 1 base at V and 4 bases at J, with 10 bases between the two ends. The CDR3 totals 14 residues. The germline V gene has CDR1 MDHEN and CDR2 SYDVKM. The CDR3 protein is CASSLSGRSYGYTF. DNA of the CDR3: TGTGCCAGCAGTTTATCGGGCCGAAGCTATGGCTACACCTTC.

With regard to this clonotype: This clone may be a read error of a much larger clone one base away. The V call is TRBV11-3, the J call TRBJ1-2; D gene unclear. The CDR3 totals 15 residues. Germline V CDR1 and CDR2: SGHNT, YENEEA. CDR3 in amino acids: CAGSLGSSVTSGYTF. Here the CDR3 DNA reads TGTGCCGGCAGCTTAGGTTCATCGGTTACTTCTGGCTACACCTTC. Together with reference TRBV11-3 and TRBJ1-2, the CDR3 gives the full variable domain: EAGVVQSPRYKIIEKKQPVAFWCNPISGHNTLYWYLQNLGQGPELLIRYENEEAVDDSQLPKDRFSAERLKGVDSTLKIQPAELGDSAVYLCAGSLGSSVTSGYTFGSGTRLTVV.

This chain joins TRBV25-1 and TRBJ1-5; D not certain. The CDR3 runs 14 residues. Trimming removed 0 bases at V and 4 bases at J, with 7 bases between. CDR1 and CDR2 from the germline V gene are MGHDK and SYGVNS. The CDR3, as DNA: TGTGCCAGCAGTGAATACAAGGGAAATCAGCCCCAGCATTTT. Amino acid sequence: CASSEYKGNQPQHF.

This clonotype was counted at least ten times. The chain links TRBV11-2 to TRBJ1-4; D remains ambiguous. This CDR3 is built from 14 residues. Germline lookup yields CDR1 SGHAT and CDR2 FQNNGV. Trimming left V 3 bases short and J 5 bases short, with 10 bases between. Written as DNA, the CDR3 is TGTGCCAGCAGCTTCGGCGGGCTCAATGAAAAACTGTTTTTT. It is translated as CASSFGGLNEKLFF.